This TCR beta chain emerged from a study of T cells in Graves' hyperthyroidism and ophthalmopathy. This CDR3 comprises 13 residues. V lost 5 bases to trimming and J lost 7 bases, with 12 bases between them. There were TCR beta CDR3 regions amplified from RNA transcripts. TCR CDR3 regions were first amplified by RT-PCR with HTBI primers. One entry per CDR3 protein results from TCRdb running MiXCR on the multiplex PCR reads. The repertoire holds about 55,000 distinct CDR3 sequences, with under 70% as singletons. The specimen was blood. The chain links TRBV12-3 or TRBV12-4 to TRBJ2-1; D ambiguous. This receptor was taken from an older woman with Graves' ophthalmopathy. CDR3 sequence reads: CASSPLSWNEQFF. The CDR3 DNA reads as TGTGCCAGCAGTCCTTTATCTTGGAATGAGCAGTTCTTC.